This T cell receptor (beta chain) was sequenced during a study of T cell responses to AZD1222 COVID-19 vaccine. General observations from the study: It should be noted that donors were predominantly white British and more often female, and clonal diversity was possibly underestimated. Baseline seropositivity occurred in only a handful of AZD1222 recipients. A rise in Spike-specific TCR breadth and depth followed two AZD1222 doses. Spike was spanned by vaccine-associated CD4 TCRs, with dominance at 160-218 and 743-854.

Regarding this clone: Its antigen is currently unknown.

TCRdb's copy holds only in-frame clones and misses some; the assay was immunoSEQ multiplex PCR. Of 120,000 or so clones listed, roughly 92% are singletons. The specimen was peripheral blood, collected on day 0 of AZD1222 vaccination. The sequence was collected from an adult in good health.

The CDR3 sequence: CASSITEGWPGNTIYF. CDR3 bases: TGTGCCAGTAGTATTACGGAGGGGTGGCCTGGAAACACCATATATTTT. The rearrangement links TRBV19 to TRBJ1-3, with D perhaps TRBD1 (5 bases). The CDR3 has 16 amino acids. The germline V gene encodes CDR1 LNHDA and CDR2 SQIVND (reference sequence). V dropped 3 bases and J dropped 2 bases, with 14 bases sitting between them.